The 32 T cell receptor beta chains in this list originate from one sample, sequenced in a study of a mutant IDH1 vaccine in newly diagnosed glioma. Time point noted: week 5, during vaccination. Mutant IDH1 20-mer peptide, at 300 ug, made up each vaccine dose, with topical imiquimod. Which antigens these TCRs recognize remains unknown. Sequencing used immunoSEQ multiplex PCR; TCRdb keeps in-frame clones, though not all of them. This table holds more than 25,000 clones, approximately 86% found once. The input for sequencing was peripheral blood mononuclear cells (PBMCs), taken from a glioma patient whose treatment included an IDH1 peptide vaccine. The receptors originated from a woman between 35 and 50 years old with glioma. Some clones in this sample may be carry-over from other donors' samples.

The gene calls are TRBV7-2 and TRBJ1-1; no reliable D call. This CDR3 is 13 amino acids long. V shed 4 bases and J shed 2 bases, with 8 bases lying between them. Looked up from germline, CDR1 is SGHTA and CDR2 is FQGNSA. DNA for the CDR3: TGTGCCAGCAGCTCACAGTTTAACACTGAAGCTTTCTTT. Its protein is CASSSQFNTEAFF.

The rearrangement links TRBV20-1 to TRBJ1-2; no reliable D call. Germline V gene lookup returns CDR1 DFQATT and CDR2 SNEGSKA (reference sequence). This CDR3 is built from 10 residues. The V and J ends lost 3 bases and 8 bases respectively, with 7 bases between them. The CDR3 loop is CSARAVGYTF. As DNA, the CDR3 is TGCAGTGCTAGGGCCGTCGGCTACACCTTC.

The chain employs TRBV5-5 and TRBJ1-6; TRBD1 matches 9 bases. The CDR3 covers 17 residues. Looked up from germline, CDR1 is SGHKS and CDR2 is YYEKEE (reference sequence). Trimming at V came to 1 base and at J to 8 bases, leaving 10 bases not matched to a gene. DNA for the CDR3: TGTGCCAGCAGCTTGACCCTGACGGGACAGGGTTATTCACCCCTCCACTTT. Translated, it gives CASSLTLTGQGYSPLHF. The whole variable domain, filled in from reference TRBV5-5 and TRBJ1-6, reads DAGVTQSPTHLIKTRGQQVTLRCSPISGHKSVSWYQQVLGQGPQFIFQYYEKEERGRGNFPDRFSARQFPNYSSELNVNALLLGDSALYLCASSLTLTGQGYSPLHFGNGTRLTVT.

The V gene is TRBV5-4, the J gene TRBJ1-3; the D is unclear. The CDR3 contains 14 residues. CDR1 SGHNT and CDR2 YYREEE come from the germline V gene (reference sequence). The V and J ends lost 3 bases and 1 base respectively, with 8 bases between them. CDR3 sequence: CASSWRGSGNTIYF. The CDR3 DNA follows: TGTGCCAGCAGCTGGAGAGGATCTGGAAACACCATATATTTT.

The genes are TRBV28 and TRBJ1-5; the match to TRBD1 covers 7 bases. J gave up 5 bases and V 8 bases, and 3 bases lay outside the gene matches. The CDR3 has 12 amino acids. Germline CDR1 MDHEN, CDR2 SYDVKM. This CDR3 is CASEGAHQPQHF. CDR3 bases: TGTGCCAGCGAGGGGGCCCATCAGCCCCAGCATTTT.

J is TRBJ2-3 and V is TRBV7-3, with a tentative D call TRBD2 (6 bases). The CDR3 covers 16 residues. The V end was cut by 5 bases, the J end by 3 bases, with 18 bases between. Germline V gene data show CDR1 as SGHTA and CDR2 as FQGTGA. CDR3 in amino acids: CASSRTGDPRTDTQYF. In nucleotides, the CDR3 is TGTGCCAGCAGCCGAACGGGGGACCCTCGTACAGATACGCAGTATTTT.

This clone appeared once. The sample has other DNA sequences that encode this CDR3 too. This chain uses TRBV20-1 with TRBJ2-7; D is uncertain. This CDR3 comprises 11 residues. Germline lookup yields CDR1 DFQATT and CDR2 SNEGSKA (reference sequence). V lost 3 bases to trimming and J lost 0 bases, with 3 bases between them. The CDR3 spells CSARDSYEQYF. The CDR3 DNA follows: TGCAGTGCTAGGGACTCCTACGAGCAGTACTTC.

The chain's CDR3 is CASSLNSMGRGNEQFF. The CDR3 DNA reads as TGTGCCAGCTCCCTCAATTCCATGGGCAGAGGCAATGAGCAGTTCTTC. This chain uses TRBV18 with TRBJ2-1; D not resolved. Germline V gene lookup returns CDR1 KGHSH and CDR2 LQKENI. The CDR3 covers 16 residues. V lost 6 bases to trimming and J lost 6 bases, with 21 bases between them. Full variable domain (missing parts from reference TRBV18 and TRBJ2-1): NAGVMQNPRHLVRRRGQEARLRCSPMKGHSHVYWYRQLPEEGLKFMVYLQKENIIDESGMPKERFSAEFPKEGPSILRIQQVVRGDSAAYFCASSLNSMGRGNEQFFGPGTRLTVL.

CDR3 protein: CASSPDPQSPLETQYF. The CDR3 DNA sequence: TGTGCCAGTTCCCCCGACCCTCAGAGTCCGTTGGAGACCCAGTACTTC. The chain combines TRBV19 with TRBJ2-5; D gene uncertain. The ends were cut back, 8 bases at V and 5 bases at J, with 24 bases in the middle. Per germline, CDR1 LNHDA and CDR2 SQIVND (reference sequence). CDR3 size: 16 residues.

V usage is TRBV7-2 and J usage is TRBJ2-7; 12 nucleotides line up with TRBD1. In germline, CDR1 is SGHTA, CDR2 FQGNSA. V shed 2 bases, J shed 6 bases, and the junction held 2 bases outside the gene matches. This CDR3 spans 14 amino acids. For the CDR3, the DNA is TGTGCCAGCAGCTTAAGGGGACAGGGGGCCGAGCAGTACTTC. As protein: CASSLRGQGAEQYF.

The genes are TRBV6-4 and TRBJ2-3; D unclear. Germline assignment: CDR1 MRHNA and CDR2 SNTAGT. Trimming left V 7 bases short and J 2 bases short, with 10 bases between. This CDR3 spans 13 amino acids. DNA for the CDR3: TGTGCCAGCATTGTTGAGGACACAGATACGCAGTATTTT. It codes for CASIVEDTDTQYF.

The DNA of the CDR3 is TGTGCCAGCATGCTACTGGGGACTAGCGGGGATACGCAGTATTTT. It specifies CASMLLGTSGDTQYF. The chain combines TRBV6-5 with TRBJ2-3, with 12 bases lining up with TRBD2. J gave up 6 bases and V 7 bases, and 8 bases lay outside the gene matches. The CDR3 is 15 amino acids. Germline CDR1 MNHEY, CDR2 SVGAGI.

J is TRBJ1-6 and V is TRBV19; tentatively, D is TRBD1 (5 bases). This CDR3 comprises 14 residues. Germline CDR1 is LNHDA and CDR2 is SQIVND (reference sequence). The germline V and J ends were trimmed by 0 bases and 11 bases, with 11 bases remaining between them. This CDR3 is CASSIDRTSPPLHF. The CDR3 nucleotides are TGTGCCAGTAGTATAGATCGGACAAGTCCACCCCTCCACTTT.

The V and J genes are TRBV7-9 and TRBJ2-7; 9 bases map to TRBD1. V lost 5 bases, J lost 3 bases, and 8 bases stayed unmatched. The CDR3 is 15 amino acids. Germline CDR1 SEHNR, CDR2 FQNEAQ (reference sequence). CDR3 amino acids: CASSHPGTGHYEQYF. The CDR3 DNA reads TGTGCCAGCAGCCATCCCGGGACAGGGCACTACGAGCAGTACTTC.

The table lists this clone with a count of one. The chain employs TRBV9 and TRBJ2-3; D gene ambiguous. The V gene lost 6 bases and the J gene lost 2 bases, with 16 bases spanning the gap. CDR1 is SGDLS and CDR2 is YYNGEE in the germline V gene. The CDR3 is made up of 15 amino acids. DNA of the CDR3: TGTGCCAGCACTCAACACGATAGGTTCACAGATACGCAGTATTTT. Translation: CASTQHDRFTDTQYF.

This chain's CDR3 is CASMDSGSTYEQYF. Written as DNA, the CDR3 is TGTGCCAGTATGGATAGCGGGAGTACCTACGAGCAGTACTTC. The V call is TRBV19, the J call TRBJ2-7; 9 bases map to TRBD2. Germline V gives CDR1 LNHDA, CDR2 SQIVND (reference sequence). The CDR3 totals 14 residues. Trimming cost V 7 bases and J 2 bases; bases outside gene matches: 6.

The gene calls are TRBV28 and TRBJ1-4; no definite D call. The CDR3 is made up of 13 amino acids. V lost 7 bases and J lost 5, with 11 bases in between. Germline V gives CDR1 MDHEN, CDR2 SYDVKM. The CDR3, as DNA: TGTGCCAGCATTCGGGGATCCAATGAAAAACTGTTTTTT. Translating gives CASIRGSNEKLFF. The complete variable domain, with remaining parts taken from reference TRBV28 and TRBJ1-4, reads DVKVTQSSRYLVKRTGEKVFLECVQDMDHENMFWYRQDPGLGLRLIYFSYDVKMKEKGDIPEGYSVSREKKERFSLILESASTNQTSMYLCASIRGSNEKLFFGSGTQLSVL.

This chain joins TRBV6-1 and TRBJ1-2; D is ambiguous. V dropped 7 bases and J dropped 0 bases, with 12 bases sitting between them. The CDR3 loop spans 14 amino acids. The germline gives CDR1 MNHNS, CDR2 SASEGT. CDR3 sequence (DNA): TGTGCCAGCATCCCCCAGTCCTCTAACTATGGCTACACCTTC. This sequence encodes CASIPQSSNYGYTF.

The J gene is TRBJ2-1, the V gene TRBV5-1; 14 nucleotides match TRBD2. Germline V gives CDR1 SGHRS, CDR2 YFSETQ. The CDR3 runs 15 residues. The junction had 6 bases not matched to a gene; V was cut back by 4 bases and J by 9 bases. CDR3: CASSGTSGSVGEQFF. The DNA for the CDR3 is TGCGCCAGCAGCGGGACTAGCGGGAGTGTAGGTGAGCAGTTCTTC.

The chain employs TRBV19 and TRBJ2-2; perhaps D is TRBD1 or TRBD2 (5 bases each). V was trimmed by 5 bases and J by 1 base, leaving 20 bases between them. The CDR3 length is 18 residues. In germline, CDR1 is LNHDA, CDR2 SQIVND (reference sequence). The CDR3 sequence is CASSPREGSRVNTGELFF. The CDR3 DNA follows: TGTGCCAGTAGTCCCCGAGAGGGGAGCAGGGTGAACACCGGGGAGCTGTTTTTT.

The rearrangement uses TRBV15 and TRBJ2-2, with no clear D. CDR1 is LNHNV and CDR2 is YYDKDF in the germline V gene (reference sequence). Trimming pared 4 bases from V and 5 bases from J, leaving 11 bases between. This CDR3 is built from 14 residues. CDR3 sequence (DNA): TGTGCCACCAGCACAGTGGGCGGAACCGGGGAGCTGTTTTTT. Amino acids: CATSTVGGTGELFF.

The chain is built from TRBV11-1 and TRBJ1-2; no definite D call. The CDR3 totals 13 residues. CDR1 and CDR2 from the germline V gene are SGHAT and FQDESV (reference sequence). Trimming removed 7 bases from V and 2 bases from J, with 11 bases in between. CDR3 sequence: CASKSPQNYGYTF. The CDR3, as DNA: TGTGCCAGCAAATCGCCGCAGAACTATGGCTACACCTTC.

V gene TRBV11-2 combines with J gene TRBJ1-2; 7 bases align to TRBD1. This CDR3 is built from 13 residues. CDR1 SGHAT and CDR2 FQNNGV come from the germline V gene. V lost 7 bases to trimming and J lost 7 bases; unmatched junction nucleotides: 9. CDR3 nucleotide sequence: TGTGCCAGCACAGGGGGGAAAATCGGTGGCTACACCTTC. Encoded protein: CASTGGKIGGYTF.

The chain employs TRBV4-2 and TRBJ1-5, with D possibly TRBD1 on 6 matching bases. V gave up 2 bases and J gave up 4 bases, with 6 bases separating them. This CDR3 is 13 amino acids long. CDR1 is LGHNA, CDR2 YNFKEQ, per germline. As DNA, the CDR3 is TGTGCCAGCAGCCAAACAGGGAATCAGCCCCAGCATTTT. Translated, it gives CASSQTGNQPQHF.

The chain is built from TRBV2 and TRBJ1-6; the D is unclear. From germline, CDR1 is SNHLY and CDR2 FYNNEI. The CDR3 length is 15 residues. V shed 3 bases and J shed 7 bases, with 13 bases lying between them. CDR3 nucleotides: TGTGCCAGCAGTGAGGAACAGCCAAAAAATTCACCCCTCCACTTT. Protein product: CASSEEQPKNSPLHF.

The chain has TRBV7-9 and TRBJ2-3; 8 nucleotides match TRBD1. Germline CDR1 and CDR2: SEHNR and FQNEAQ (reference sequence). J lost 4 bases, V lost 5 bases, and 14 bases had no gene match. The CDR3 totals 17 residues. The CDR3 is CASSQNFRTGIADTQYF. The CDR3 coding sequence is TGTGCCAGCAGCCAAAACTTTCGGACAGGGATTGCAGATACGCAGTATTTT. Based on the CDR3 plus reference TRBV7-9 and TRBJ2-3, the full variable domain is DTGVSQNPRHKITKRGQNVTFRCDPISEHNRLYWYRQTLGQGPEFLTYFQNEAQLEKSRLLSDRFSAERPKGSFSTLEIQRTEQGDSAMYLCASSQNFRTGIADTQYFGPGTRLTVL.

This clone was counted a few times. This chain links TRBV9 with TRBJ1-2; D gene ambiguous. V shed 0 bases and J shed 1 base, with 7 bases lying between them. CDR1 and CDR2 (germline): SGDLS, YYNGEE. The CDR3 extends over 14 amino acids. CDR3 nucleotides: TGTGCCAGCAGCGTAGCGAATCTTAACTATGGCTACACCTTC. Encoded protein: CASSVANLNYGYTF.

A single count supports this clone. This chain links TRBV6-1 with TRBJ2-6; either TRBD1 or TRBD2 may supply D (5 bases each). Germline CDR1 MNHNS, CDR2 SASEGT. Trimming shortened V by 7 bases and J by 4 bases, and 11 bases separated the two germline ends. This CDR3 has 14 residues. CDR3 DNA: TGTGCCAGCATCGGGGCTGGCGGGGCCAACGTCCTGACTTTC. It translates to CASIGAGGANVLTF.

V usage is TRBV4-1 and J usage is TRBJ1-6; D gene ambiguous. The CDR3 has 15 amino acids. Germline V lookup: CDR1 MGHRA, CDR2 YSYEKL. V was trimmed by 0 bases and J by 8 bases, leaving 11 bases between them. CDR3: CASSQDGRVYSPLHF. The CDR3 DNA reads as TGCGCCAGCAGCCAAGATGGCCGTGTTTATTCACCCCTCCACTTT.

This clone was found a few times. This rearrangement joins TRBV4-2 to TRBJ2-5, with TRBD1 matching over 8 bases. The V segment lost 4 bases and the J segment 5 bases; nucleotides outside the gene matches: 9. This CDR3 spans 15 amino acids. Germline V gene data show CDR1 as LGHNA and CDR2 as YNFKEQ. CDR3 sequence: CASSPQTGDVETQYF. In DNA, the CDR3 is TGTGCCAGCAGCCCGCAGACAGGGGATGTGGAGACCCAGTACTTC.

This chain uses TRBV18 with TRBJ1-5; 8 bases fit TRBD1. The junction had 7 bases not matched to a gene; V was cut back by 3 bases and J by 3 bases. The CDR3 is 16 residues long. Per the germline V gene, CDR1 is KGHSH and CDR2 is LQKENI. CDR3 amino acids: CASSPETGVNNQPQHF. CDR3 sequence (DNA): TGTGCCAGCTCACCCGAGACAGGGGTGAACAATCAGCCCCAGCATTTT.

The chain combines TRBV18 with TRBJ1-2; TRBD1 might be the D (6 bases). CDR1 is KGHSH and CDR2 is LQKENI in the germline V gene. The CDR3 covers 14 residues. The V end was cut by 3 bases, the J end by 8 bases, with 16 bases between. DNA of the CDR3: TGTGCCAGCTCACCGGCAGGGACATCCGGGGGCTACACCTTC. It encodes CASSPAGTSGGYTF.